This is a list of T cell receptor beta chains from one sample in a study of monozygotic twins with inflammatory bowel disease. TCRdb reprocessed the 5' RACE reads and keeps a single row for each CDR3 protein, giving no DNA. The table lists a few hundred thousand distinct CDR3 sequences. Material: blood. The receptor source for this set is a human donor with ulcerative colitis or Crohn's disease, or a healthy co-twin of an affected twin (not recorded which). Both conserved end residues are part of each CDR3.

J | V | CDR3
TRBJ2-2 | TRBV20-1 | CSARNGANGELFF
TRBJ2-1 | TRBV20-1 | CSARTSGHYNEQFF
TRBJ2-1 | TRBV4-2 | CASSQEGGRGSYNEQFF
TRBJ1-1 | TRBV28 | CASSFLSENTEAFF
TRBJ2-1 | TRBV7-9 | CASSSRTGPYNEQFF
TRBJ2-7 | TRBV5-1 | CASSLAAGQRSSYEQYF
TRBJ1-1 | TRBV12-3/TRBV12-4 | CASSPFGGPEAFF
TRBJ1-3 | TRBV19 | CATLGTQARFSGNTIYF
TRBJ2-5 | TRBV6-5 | CASSYSTGGWETQYF
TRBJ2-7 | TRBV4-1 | CASSGRSEQYF
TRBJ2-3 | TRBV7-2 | CASSLEGALAGTQYF
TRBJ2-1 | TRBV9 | CASSGPSGALYNEQFF
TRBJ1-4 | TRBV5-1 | CASRSGQPVRLFF
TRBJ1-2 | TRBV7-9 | CASSLSSGDGYTF
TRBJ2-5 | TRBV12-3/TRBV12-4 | CASSLPPGRGGSETQYF
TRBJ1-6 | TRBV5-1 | CASSIGQGAMSLHF
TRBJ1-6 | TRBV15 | CATSRVGTSPLHF
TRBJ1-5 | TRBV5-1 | CASSEQGRDQPQHF
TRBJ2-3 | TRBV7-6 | CASSWTSGSTDTQYF
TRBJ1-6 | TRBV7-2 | CASSLATGAVSPLHF
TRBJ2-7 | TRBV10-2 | CASRGTGSYEQYF
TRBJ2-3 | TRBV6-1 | CASRPSGEPSDTQYF